A single T cell receptor beta chain is shown here with its context. Triplicate sorts of around 300,000 cells per CD8+ subset. Naive cells were sorted as CD45RO-, CCR7+, CD27+ and CD95-. These data originate in a study of CXCR3-negative and CXCR3-positive naive CD8 T cells. The germline V gene has CDR1 SQVTM and CDR2 ANQGSEA. The CDR3 loop spans 17 amino acids. UMI labels and 5' RACE were used to prepare the TRB cDNA libraries. TCRdb re-analyzed the 5' RACE reads; it lists each CDR3 protein once, without DNA. This specimen shows 90,000 to 100,000 distinct CDR3 sequences; the ten leading clones hold around 1.7%.

The TCR originated in a human donor in good health. Some clones in this sample may be carry-over from other donors' samples. The chain is built from TRBV29-1 and TRBJ2-3; the D call from TCRdb, TRBD1, cannot be confirmed without DNA. The source material was naive CXCR3- CD8+ T cells from blood. Noted subset: CD45RO-CCR7+CD27+CD95- naive CD8+ T cells lacking CXCR3 (TNR3-). The CDR3 sequence: CSAKPGQGRWSTDTQYF.